This T cell receptor beta chain appears in the sequencing data of a study of blood T cell repertoires in COVID-19. Study overall: COVID-19 samples collected from the United States, Italy and Spain covered acute and convalescent phases.

Method: immunoSEQ multiplex PCR; TCRdb's copy keeps in-frame clones and lacks some. The data contain more than 120,000 clones, 89% of them singletons. The CDR3 has 13 amino acids. Germline CDR1 and CDR2: LGHNA and YNFKEQ. The sequenced material came from peripheral blood. The sequence was obtained from a human donor in a cohort sampled during active COVID-19. The chain employs TRBV4-2 and TRBJ1-2, with D unresolved. CDR3 DNA: TGTGCTTCGCAGGCCGAACTTAACTATGGCTACACCTTC. Protein product: CASQAELNYGYTF.